The clone carrying this TCR beta chain was observed at least ten times. The data are from a study of T cells in Graves' hyperthyroidism and ophthalmopathy. There were TCR beta CDR3 regions amplified from RNA transcripts. With the HTBI primer set, the TCR CDR3 went through a first round of RT-PCR. TCRdb analysed the multiplex PCR reads with MiXCR anew, one entry per CDR3 protein. Here the sample spans around 300,000 distinct CDR3 sequences, about an eighth being singletons. V shed 7 bases and J shed 3 bases, with 14 bases lying between them. Germline V lookup: CDR1 KGHDR, CDR2 SFDVKD. The CDR3 covers 15 residues.

Sequenced input: blood. The clonotype comes from a woman in her 30s with Graves' hyperthyroidism that later progressed to Graves' ophthalmopathy. The chain links TRBV24-1 to TRBJ2-2; perhaps D is TRBD1 or TRBD2 (6 bases each). The CDR3 here is CATRGDGGDTGELFF. The DNA for the CDR3 is TGTGCCACCAGGGGCGACGGGGGCGACACCGGGGAGCTGTTTTTT.